The 18 T cell receptor beta chains given below trace back to one sample, sequenced in a study of blood T cell repertoires in COVID-19. Profiled with immunoSEQ multiplex PCR; TCRdb holds only in-frame clones, not every one. The data contain about 63,000 clones, more than 70% of them seen just once; the ten biggest clones take up around 6.5%. The material sequenced was peripheral blood. These receptors all stem from a human donor in a cohort sampled during active COVID-19.

This clone showed up just once. The genes are TRBV5-1 and TRBJ2-3; D remains unclear. The germline V and J ends were trimmed by 6 bases and 5 bases, with 13 bases remaining between them. The CDR3 sequence is 13 residues long. CDR1 is SGHRS, CDR2 YFSETQ, per germline. CDR3 sequence reads: CASNSAAEDTQYF. The CDR3, as DNA: TGCGCCAGCAATTCTGCCGCAGAAGATACGCAGTATTTT.

This clone appeared many times. The gene calls are TRBV4-1 and TRBJ1-2, with D possibly TRBD1 on 6 matching bases. Germline lookup yields CDR1 MGHRA and CDR2 YSYEKL. Trimming took off 1 base at V and 7 bases at J, with 19 bases between the two ends. This CDR3 is 16 amino acids long. The CDR3 nucleotides read TGCGCCAGCAGCCAAGGGGGGGTTACAGGGAGGGCTGGCTACACCTTC. This sequence encodes CASSQGGVTGRAGYTF.

The chain is built from TRBV5-1 and TRBJ1-2, with TRBD1 matching 9 bases. The germline gives CDR1 SGHRS, CDR2 YFSETQ. The CDR3 sequence is 16 residues long. The trim removed 0 bases at V and 7 bases at J, leaving 10 bases unmatched. Here the CDR3 DNA reads TGCGCCAGCAGCTTGGCGGGGAGGACAGGGGAAGGTGGCTACACCTTC. Translated: CASSLAGRTGEGGYTF.

CDR3 bases: TGTGCCATCAGTGACGGCGGGGGGACAGCAGATACGCAGTATTTT. Translating gives CAISDGGGTADTQYF. This chain links TRBV10-3 with TRBJ2-3; D is perhaps TRBD2 (8 bases). Germline V gene sequence: CDR1 ENHRY, CDR2 SYGVKD. CDR3 length: 15 residues. Trimming took off 3 bases at V and 4 bases at J, with 14 bases between the two ends.

CDR3 sequence reads: CASSLEQPAYEQYF. The CDR3 DNA reads as TGCGCCAGCAGCTTGGAACAGCCCGCCTACGAGCAGTACTTC. The chain carries TRBV5-1 and TRBJ2-7, with D unclear. This CDR3 is 14 amino acids long. The germline gives CDR1 SGHRS, CDR2 YFSETQ. The V and J ends lost 0 bases and 2 bases respectively, with 9 bases between them.

This clone was seen only a few times. The CDR3 is CASSSGGAGNTIYF. As DNA, the CDR3 is TGCGCCAGCAGTAGTGGGGGGGCTGGAAACACCATATATTTT. The chain carries TRBV5-1 and TRBJ1-3; D is possibly TRBD1 (5 bases). The CDR3 loop spans 14 amino acids. Trimming stripped 5 bases from V and 2 bases from J, with 11 bases between. CDR1 SGHRS and CDR2 YFSETQ come from the germline V gene.

The rearrangement links TRBV30 to TRBJ2-3; 7 bases are a match to TRBD1. The CDR3 sequence is 12 residues long. Looked up from germline, CDR1 is GTSNPN and CDR2 is SVGIG (reference sequence). V gave up 5 bases and J gave up 10 bases; unmatched junction bases: 9. In DNA form, the CDR3 reads TGTGCCTGGGGGACAGTCTATGATCCGCAGTATTTT. Amino acids: CAWGTVYDPQYF.

The chain uses TRBV5-1 and TRBJ1-3; TRBD1 agrees at 8 bases. CDR3 length: 16 amino acids. V gave up 0 bases and J gave up 1 base; unmatched junction bases: 3. Germline V lookup: CDR1 SGHRS, CDR2 YFSETQ. In nucleotides, the CDR3 is TGCGCCAGCAGCTTGGAGGGACAGGCGTCTGGAAACACCATATATTTT. This codes for CASSLEGQASGNTIYF.

This clone showed up just a few times. J is TRBJ1-3 and V is TRBV6-5; tentatively, D is TRBD1 (5 bases). The germline V gene has CDR1 MNHEY and CDR2 SVGAGI. Trimming took off 7 bases at V and 3 bases at J, with 16 bases between the two ends. The CDR3 totals 15 residues. In nucleotides, the CDR3 is TGTGCCAGCATCCTAGACAGCCGCTATGGAAACACCATATATTTT. Amino acid sequence: CASILDSRYGNTIYF.

V gene TRBV3-1 (or the pseudogene TRBV3-2) combines with J gene TRBJ2-1, with TRBD2 matching over 8 bases. The CDR3 has 16 amino acids. J was trimmed by 3 bases and V by 1 base; bases with no gene match: 5. The germline V gene encodes CDR1 LGHDT and CDR2 YNNKEL (reference sequence). CDR3 sequence: CASSQALAGRYNEQFF. The DNA of the CDR3 is TGTGCCAGCAGCCAAGCTCTAGCGGGTCGCTACAATGAGCAGTTCTTC.

J is TRBJ2-1 and V is TRBV12-3 or TRBV12-4, with a possible D match to TRBD1 (6 bases). V lost 7 bases, J lost 0 bases, and 7 bases lay in between. The CDR3 length is 13 residues. DNA of the CDR3: TGTGCCAGCAAACAGGGCTCCTACAATGAGCAGTTCTTC. This sequence encodes CASKQGSYNEQFF.

The V call is TRBV19, the J call TRBJ2-1; TRBD2 agrees at 9 bases. Germline V gene lookup returns CDR1 LNHDA and CDR2 SQIVND (reference sequence). The V segment lost 3 bases and the J segment 8 bases; nucleotides outside the gene matches: 8. The CDR3 runs 15 residues. CDR3 sequence (DNA): TGTGCCAGTAGTATTCGGCTAGCGGGAATCTATGAGCAGTTCTTC. This gives the protein CASSIRLAGIYEQFF.

The chain combines TRBV3-1 (or the pseudogene TRBV3-2) with TRBJ2-5, with TRBD2 matching 9 bases. The CDR3 is 17 amino acids. V lost 0 bases, J lost 4 bases, and 9 bases stayed unmatched. CDR1 is LGHDT and CDR2 is YNNKEL in the germline V gene (reference sequence). For the CDR3, the DNA is TGTGCCAGCAGCCAAGATTCCCCCCTACTAGCGGGAGAGACCCAGTACTTC. This sequence encodes CASSQDSPLLAGETQYF.

The chain uses TRBV5-6 and TRBJ1-2, with 8 positions matching TRBD1. The CDR3 loop spans 14 amino acids. V lost 2 bases to trimming and J lost 8 bases; unmatched junction nucleotides: 8. From germline, CDR1 is SGHDT and CDR2 YYEEEE. This CDR3 reads CASSLLDRAGGYTF. The CDR3 coding sequence is TGTGCCAGCAGCTTATTGGACAGGGCAGGGGGCTACACCTTC. The complete variable domain, with remaining parts taken from reference TRBV5-6 and TRBJ1-2, reads DAGVTQSPTHLIKTRGQQVTLRCSPKSGHDTVSWYQQALGQGPQFIFQYYEEEERQRGNFPDRFSGHQFPNYSSELNVNALLLGDSALYLCASSLLDRAGGYTFGSGTRLTVV.

This sequence joins TRBV5-5 and TRBJ2-3, with 7 bases aligning to TRBD1. The junction had 9 bases not matched to a gene; V was cut back by 2 bases and J by 6 bases. Germline-derived CDR1 and CDR2 are SGHKS and YYEKEE (reference sequence). This CDR3 comprises 15 residues. The CDR3 DNA reads TGTGCCAGCAGCTTAGCACAGGGGATTCTCGATACGCAGTATTTT. Amino acids: CASSLAQGILDTQYF.

A few counts support this clone. CDR3: CASSPGLAISSYNEQFF. CDR3 in DNA: TGTGCCAGCAGCCCTGGACTTGCCATTAGCTCCTACAATGAGCAGTTCTTC. The chain couples TRBV7-6 to TRBJ2-1, with a tentative D call TRBD2 (5 bases). The CDR3 is 17 amino acids. The V gene's germline CDR1 is SGHVS and CDR2 FNYEAQ. V shed 5 bases and J shed 0 bases, with 17 bases lying between them.

The CDR3 region has the DNA TGTGCCAGCAGCATACAGGACAGGTTGCAAGAGACCCAGTACTTC. Its protein is CASSIQDRLQETQYF. The chain uses TRBV9 and TRBJ2-5; TRBD1 matches 7 bases. J was trimmed by 2 bases and V by 4 bases; bases with no gene match: 8. Germline V lookup: CDR1 SGDLS, CDR2 YYNGEE. This CDR3 spans 15 amino acids.

The chain has TRBV6-5 and TRBJ2-7, with unresolved D. V was cut by 0 bases and J by 0 bases, with 3 bases left in between. Germline assignment: CDR1 MNHEY and CDR2 SVGAGI. This CDR3 has 13 residues. Written as DNA, the CDR3 is TGTGCCAGCAGTTACTCTAACTCCTACGAGCAGTACTTC. Residues: CASSYSNSYEQYF.